The 14 T cell receptor beta chains in this list originate from one sample, sequenced in a study of T cell responses to AZD1222 COVID-19 vaccine. Repertoires were generated with immunoSEQ multiplex PCR, while TCRdb's copy carries only in-frame clones and drops some. Here the sample spans approximately 100,000 clones, around 91% being singletons. Sequencing used peripheral blood, obtained on day 0 of AZD1222 vaccination. Receptors were obtained from an adult in good health.

The chain has TRBV11-3 and TRBJ1-1; D not resolved. V lost 2 bases and J lost 5, with 9 bases in between. Germline CDR1 SGHNT, CDR2 YENEEA. The CDR3 is 13 residues long. The CDR3 region is CASSLNPRTEAFF. Here the CDR3 DNA reads TGTGCCAGCAGCTTAAACCCCCGGACTGAAGCTTTCTTT.

The chain carries TRBV5-1 and TRBJ2-3; TRBD1 agrees at 7 bases. Losses at the gene ends were 3 bases for V and 4 bases for J; bases not matched to a gene: 8. This CDR3 comprises 15 residues. Germline V gene data show CDR1 as SGHRS and CDR2 as YFSETQ. The CDR3 loop is CASSSLQGNADTQYF. In DNA form, the CDR3 reads TGCGCCAGCAGCTCCCTACAGGGGAACGCAGATACGCAGTATTTT.

V usage is TRBV6-5 and J usage is TRBJ2-7; D is ambiguous. Germline loops: CDR1 MNHEY, CDR2 SVGAGI. V lost 0 bases to trimming and J lost 2 bases, with 14 bases between them. CDR3 size: 16 residues. The CDR3: CASSYSYSLSPYEQYF. The CDR3 DNA is TGTGCCAGCAGTTACTCGTATTCTCTGTCACCCTACGAGCAGTACTTC.

The chain is built from TRBV30 and TRBJ1-1, with TRBD1 matching 7 bases. The CDR3 runs 15 residues. V dropped 3 bases and J dropped 1; count of bases not matched to a gene: 8. Germline CDR1 reads GTSNPN; CDR2 reads SVGIG (reference sequence). CDR3 loop: CAWRWSGGTNTEAFF. CDR3 DNA: TGTGCCTGGAGATGGTCAGGGGGAACGAACACTGAAGCTTTCTTT.

The chain recombines TRBV9 with TRBJ1-1, with 7 bases matching TRBD1. Germline loops: CDR1 SGDLS, CDR2 YYNGEE. The CDR3 covers 15 residues. The V gene end was trimmed by 1 base and the J gene end by 5 bases; junction bases not matched to a gene: 8. The CDR3 is CASSVSMTGQTEAFF. The CDR3 coding sequence is TGTGCCAGCAGCGTATCTATGACAGGGCAAACTGAAGCTTTCTTT.

V usage is TRBV7-9 and J usage is TRBJ1-2, with D possibly being TRBD1 (5 bases). The CDR3 is 14 residues long. V lost 5 bases, J lost 6 bases, and 16 bases lay in between. Germline-derived CDR1 and CDR2 are SEHNR and FQNEAQ (reference sequence). CDR3 coding DNA: TGTGCCAGCAGCCGAGGGGAGGGATTCAATGGCTACACCTTC. Amino acids: CASSRGEGFNGYTF. The variable domain in full, with the rest retrieved from reference TRBV7-9 and TRBJ1-2, is DTGVSQNPRHKITKRGQNVTFRCDPISEHNRLYWYRQTLGQGPEFLTYFQNEAQLEKSRLLSDRFSAERPKGSFSTLEIQRTEQGDSAMYLCASSRGEGFNGYTFGSGTRLTVV.

The V gene is TRBV11-1, the J gene TRBJ1-5; no clear D. Germline loops: CDR1 SGHAT, CDR2 FQDESV (reference sequence). Trimming stripped 5 bases from V and 3 bases from J, with 8 bases between. The CDR3 has 13 residues. CDR3 protein: CASSQDDNQPQHF. The CDR3 DNA follows: TGTGCCAGCAGCCAGGATGACAATCAGCCCCAGCATTTT.

The V call is TRBV11-3, the J call TRBJ2-3, with D perhaps TRBD2 (6 bases). Germline values: CDR1 SGHNT, CDR2 YENEEA. The CDR3 is made up of 16 amino acids. Trimming removed 1 base from V and 6 bases from J, with 17 bases in between. CDR3: CASSLVSGGLVDTQYF. The DNA for the CDR3 is TGTGCCAGCAGCTTAGTTAGTGGGGGACTCGTGGATACGCAGTATTTT.

This chain connects TRBV27 to TRBJ2-3; 7 bases fit TRBD2. CDR1 and CDR2 from the germline V gene are MNHEY and SMNVEV (reference sequence). Trimming removed 6 bases from V and 2 bases from J; junction bases left unmatched: 11. The CDR3 consists of 16 residues. The CDR3 region has the DNA TGTGCCAGCAGAAACTGGGGGGGGTCCTTCACAGATACGCAGTATTTT. Translating gives CASRNWGGSFTDTQYF.

The rearrangement links TRBV30 to TRBJ1-6; a possible D gene is TRBD1 (5 bases). Germline V gives CDR1 GTSNPN, CDR2 SVGIG (reference sequence). CDR3 size: 16 residues. V gave up 7 bases and J gave up 3 bases, with 19 bases separating them. CDR3 DNA: TGTGCCTTCCACAGGTTGGGGGGGTTCTATAATTCACCCCTCCACTTT. Translated, it gives CAFHRLGGFYNSPLHF.

This chain uses TRBV6-5 with TRBJ1-1; D possibly corresponds to TRBD1 (6 bases). From germline, CDR1 is MNHEY and CDR2 SVGAGI. Trimming cost V 4 bases and J 4 bases, with 13 bases left between them. The CDR3 length is 14 residues. CDR3 DNA sequence: TGTGCCAGCAGTTTTGCACAGGGTGTCACTGAAGCTTTCTTT. Amino acid sequence: CASSFAQGVTEAFF.

The rearrangement links TRBV7-3 to TRBJ2-1; D is possibly TRBD2 (6 bases). The ends were cut back, 2 bases at V and 3 bases at J, with 8 bases in the middle. Germline CDR1 is SGHTA and CDR2 is FQGTGA. The CDR3 has 14 amino acids. The CDR3 is CASSLVGGYNEQFF. The CDR3 DNA follows: TGTGCCAGCAGCTTAGTGGGGGGCTACAATGAGCAGTTCTTC.

The genes are TRBV5-6 and TRBJ2-5, with D perhaps TRBD2 (5 bases). Germline V gives CDR1 SGHDT, CDR2 YYEEEE. The CDR3 covers 15 residues. V lost 0 bases and J 5 bases, leaving 14 bases between the germline ends. The CDR3 DNA reads as TGTGCCAGCAGCTTGGGGTGGAGGATTGCGGAGACCCAGTACTTC. Protein product: CASSLGWRIAETQYF.

This clone is a singleton in its sample. The V gene is TRBV27, the J gene TRBJ2-7; no clear D gene. Trimming shortened V by 0 bases and J by 2 bases, and 11 bases separated the two germline ends. Germline V gene sequence: CDR1 MNHEY, CDR2 SMNVEV (reference sequence). The CDR3 totals 15 residues. The CDR3 DNA follows: TGTGCCAGCAGTTTATCGATGGCCTCCACCTACGAGCAGTACTTC. This encodes CASSLSMASTYEQYF.